This section outlines one T cell receptor beta chain sequence together with its context. The antigen remains undetermined. Mismatch with germline at one junction end may stem from a read error. These data originate in a study of T cell repertoires in cytomegalovirus infection. Study as a whole: It can be stated that public TCR beta signatures indicated CMV infection as well as a matching HLA type. General study results and limits: Dominating the ex vivo response were HLA-C-restricted CMV-specific TCR beta clonotypes.

The CDR3 has 14 amino acids. Per germline, CDR1 ENHRY and CDR2 SYGVKD. One entry per CDR3 protein results from TCRdb running MiXCR on the reads. Here the sample spans about 740,000 distinct CDR3 sequences, 35% being singletons. This clonotype was obtained from a human donor in good health (CMV status not recorded). Some clones in this sample may be carry-over from other donors' samples. The chain joins TRBV10-3 to TRBJ1-1; D is uncertain. Sequencing used PBMCs. In DNA, the CDR3 is TGTGCCATCAGTGATCAACAGCCTAACACTGACGCTTTCTTT. Encoded protein: CAISDQQPNTDAFF.